This TCR beta chain emerged from a study of HIV-infected children after antiretroviral therapy interruption (dated 2019 in TCRdb). Regarding the complete study: Eight children were included: four on planned treatment interruption and four on continuous treatment, all with CD4+ count above 500 and viral load below 50 copies/ml. A median age of roughly 9.6 years was recorded in the interruption group, and a median age of around 8 years was recorded in the continuous treatment group. Most participating children had recorded exposure to EBV and CMV. In the interruption arm, samples were obtained at week 0, week 12, end of interruption (week 24 or 48), and about 3 years after study end. In the continuous-treatment arm, samples from corresponding weeks 0, 48 and 150 were analyzed. Alongside measurements of thymic output, TCR repertoires of children on planned treatment interruption were compared with TCR repertoires of children on continuous antiretroviral treatment.

Paper-wide results and their limitations: Minor non-naive CD45RA+ populations such as EMRA or stem memory cells might have been included among the sorted CD45RA+ naive cells. In naive CD4+ repertoires of PTI patients, reduced CDR3 sharing between time points was observed after interruption began, whereas many sequences were found to be shared between end of interruption and 3 years later. An increase in the naive CD4+ Gini coefficient was observed by the end of treatment interruption, suggesting clonal expansion, and a return to baseline was observed by 3 years. The small number of patients is a limitation, and caution is needed when interpreting the data.

This clonotype was counted many times. The antigen it recognizes is unknown. No qualities accompany the bases; no much larger clone lies one base away. Library generation was performed with 3' RACE. TCR libraries were constructed from RNA with a 3' RACE protocol that used unique molecular identifiers to correct for PCR amplification bias. As many as 12 amplicon libraries were pooled and then sequenced on an Illumina MiSeq using v2 2x250 paired-end chemistry. For the original study's pipeline: Reads were processed with Decombinator for assignment of V and J genes and CDR3, and barcode-based correction of errors and PCR bias was applied. Before Gini coefficients were calculated with the R ineq package, the repertoires were subsampled to the same depth. Three approaches were used to assess CDR3 similarity: GLIPH, Hamming distance and a shared triplet metric. The public reads were reanalyzed by TCRdb: fastp trimming at Q25, MiXCR alignment, in-frame beta chains only. Rows are unified per CDR3 protein, each entry keeping the most common DNA and genes. Here the V and J calls rest on TCRdb's processing, not on the authors' analysis. Recorded for this sample are tens of thousands of distinct CDR3 sequences; around 4.5% of them occurred a single time. 0.7% of the sample lies in the top ten.

V drops 0 bases and J drops 2 bases, leaving 14 bases in between. CDR1 and CDR2, per the germline V gene (reference sequence), are DFQATT and SNEGSKA. The CDR3 measures 15 amino acids from cysteine to phenylalanine. Just CDR3 DNA is preserved here, 45 bases in frame from base 1. The sample's treatment or condition label is to be understood as: PENTA 11 planned treatment interruption arm or continuous ART arm. The participants were children from the United Kingdom between 2 and 15 years old who had been on ART with at least three drugs for 24 weeks or longer. The study required cryopreserved PBMCs containing at least 5 million viable cells, and several candidate patients were excluded because of low viable PBMC yield. Naive CD4+ CD45RA+ CD45RO- T cells were FACS-sorted from thawed PBMCs on a FACSAria III cell sorter. After sorting, cells were fixed, and RNA was extracted with the RNeasy FFPE kit and then with the RNeasy Micro kit.

The receptor's source is a pool of human donors with HIV. Here the chain combines TRBV20-1 and TRBJ2-7; the D gene is possibly TRBD1, with 6 bases matching. Specimen: CD45RA+ CD4+ T cells from PBMCs, pooled from several time points, collected from a donor given antiretroviral therapy, either interrupted or continuous. The intended sense of this specimen's cell subset or site label: naive CD4+ CD45RA+ CD45RO- T cells. CDR3 loop: CSARDLSGDAYEQYF. The nucleotide sequence is TGCAGTGCTAGAGATCTCTCAGGGGACGCCTACGAGCAGTACTTC.